These 14 T cell receptor beta chains were sequenced from one sample in a study of PD-1 blockade in classical Hodgkin lymphoma. The data were produced by immunoSEQ multiplex PCR, yet TCRdb's version contains in-frame clones alone and is incomplete. The sample records more than 75,000 clones, 90% to 95% being singletons. As to time point: cycle 4 day 1 (C4D1), after about 6 weeks of nivolumab. The patients all showed relapse after autologous stem cell transplantation, while their brentuximab vedotin exposure varied. The sample consisted of peripheral blood mononuclear cells (PBMCs), taken before the fourth cycle of nivolumab. The source is a human donor with classical Hodgkin lymphoma.

The genes are TRBV23-1 and TRBJ1-5, with 9 bases that match TRBD1. TRBV23-1 is classed as an ORF, of uncertain function. After removal of 4 bases from V and 7 bases from J, the junction contained 11 bases not matched to a gene. This CDR3 has 16 residues. The CDR3: CASSPGKGQGLQPQHF. The CDR3 DNA is TGCGCCAGCAGTCCGGGAAAAGGACAGGGGTTACAGCCCCAGCATTTT.

The gene calls are TRBV11-2 and TRBJ2-6; D remains unclear. Per germline, CDR1 SGHAT and CDR2 FQNNGV. This CDR3 spans 15 amino acids. V gave up 2 bases and J gave up 0 bases, with 5 bases separating them. The CDR3 loop is CASSLTVSGANVLTF. As DNA, the CDR3 is TGTGCCAGCAGCTTAACAGTCTCTGGGGCCAACGTCCTGACTTTC.

This clone has only one observation. V gene TRBV6-4 combines with J gene TRBJ2-2, with 8 bases fitting TRBD1. The CDR3 contains 14 residues. V shed 9 bases and J 3 bases; nucleotides not matched to a gene: 6. CDR1 is MRHNA and CDR2 is SNTAGT in the germline V gene. Here the CDR3 DNA reads TGTGCCAGGAGCGACAGGGGAGACACCGGGGAGCTGTTTTTT. Amino acid sequence: CARSDRGDTGELFF.

The genes are TRBV29-1 and TRBJ2-7, with D tentatively TRBD1 or TRBD2 (6 bases each). This CDR3 is built from 12 residues. Germline lookup yields CDR1 SQVTM and CDR2 ANQGSEA. V lost 5 bases and J 4 bases, leaving 12 bases between the germline ends. The CDR3 sequence is CSVRRGRYEQYF. The CDR3 region has the DNA TGCAGCGTTCGGAGGGGGAGGTACGAGCAGTACTTC.

The rearrangement links TRBV27 to TRBJ2-6; the D gene is possibly TRBD1 (5 bases). CDR1 and CDR2 (germline): MNHEY, SMNVEV (reference sequence). Trimming left V 6 bases short and J 0 bases short, with 21 bases between. This CDR3 has 19 amino acids. The CDR3 here is CASRLAKDSYYSGANVLTF. DNA of the CDR3: TGTGCCAGCAGATTAGCCAAAGACAGCTACTACTCTGGGGCCAACGTCCTGACTTTC.

The chain links TRBV27 to TRBJ2-2; TRBD1 might be the D (6 bases). CDR1 is MNHEY and CDR2 is SMNVEV in the germline V gene (reference sequence). The CDR3 totals 16 residues. V lost 6 bases and J 3 bases, leaving 17 bases between the germline ends. DNA for the CDR3: TGTGCCAGCAGCCCTCCGGGACAACCTCACACCGGGGAGCTGTTTTTT. Its protein product is CASSPPGQPHTGELFF.

This clone was counted once. The chain joins TRBV18 to TRBJ2-1; no clear D gene. Germline CDR1 and CDR2: KGHSH and LQKENI. The CDR3 is 11 residues long. Between the trimmed V and J ends, which lost 3 bases and 8 bases, there was a span of 5 bases. CDR3 in amino acids: CASSPGYEQFF. The DNA of the CDR3 is TGTGCCAGCTCACCTGGATATGAGCAGTTCTTC.

V usage is TRBV27 and J usage is TRBJ2-3, with D perhaps TRBD1 (6 bases). The germline CDR1 and CDR2 sequences are MNHEY and SMNVEV (reference sequence). The CDR3 is 14 amino acids. The V gene lost 5 bases and the J gene lost 2 bases, with 11 bases spanning the gap. CDR3: CASSNSGATDTQYF. In DNA, the CDR3 is TGTGCCAGCAGTAACTCAGGGGCCACAGATACGCAGTATTTT.

This chain uses TRBV29-1 with TRBJ2-1; 11 bases are a match to TRBD2. V shed 4 bases, J shed 14 bases, and the junction held 7 bases outside the gene matches. Germline V gene lookup returns CDR1 SQVTM and CDR2 ANQGSEA. The CDR3 spans 12 residues. The CDR3 loop reads CSVVFSGRGKFF. DNA for the CDR3: TGCAGCGTTGTTTTTAGCGGGAGGGGGAAGTTCTTC.

The chain carries TRBV28 and TRBJ2-7; D is unclear. Germline assignment: CDR1 MDHEN and CDR2 SYDVKM. The CDR3 totals 13 residues. Trimming removed 1 base at V and 2 bases at J, with 6 bases between. In nucleotides, the CDR3 is TGTGCCAGCAGTTTATTAGAGGCCTACGAGCAGTACTTC. Its protein is CASSLLEAYEQYF.

The V and J genes are TRBV5-6 and TRBJ2-7; possibly TRBD1 for D (5 bases). Germline V lookup: CDR1 SGHDT, CDR2 YYEEEE. V lost 4 bases and J 3 bases, leaving 11 bases between the germline ends. The CDR3 is made up of 13 amino acids. DNA of the CDR3: TGTGCCAGCAGCCTGCTCCAGGGCTACGAGCAGTACTTC. Residues: CASSLLQGYEQYF. The whole variable domain, remainder taken from reference TRBV5-6 and TRBJ2-7, is DAGVTQSPTHLIKTRGQQVTLRCSPKSGHDTVSWYQQALGQGPQFIFQYYEEEERQRGNFPDRFSGHQFPNYSSELNVNALLLGDSALYLCASSLLQGYEQYFGPGTRLTVT.

The gene calls are TRBV30 and TRBJ2-3; the match to TRBD1 covers 7 bases. Per the germline V gene, CDR1 is GTSNPN and CDR2 is SVGIG (reference sequence). With 2 bases clipped from V and 7 bases from J, the junction kept 9 bases outside the gene matches. This CDR3 contains 14 residues. The CDR3: CAWSRTGTENTQYF. The CDR3 nucleotides are TGTGCCTGGAGTCGGACAGGTACTGAGAATACGCAGTATTTT.

The rearrangement links TRBV29-1 to TRBJ2-5, with unresolved D. The J call may be incorrect, as the DNA end agrees better with TRBJ2-7. Germline values: CDR1 SQVTM, CDR2 ANQGSEA. This CDR3 has 11 residues. The CDR3 DNA sequence: TGCAGCGTTGAACAGTTCAACGAGCAGTACTTC. The encoded protein is CSVEQFNEQYF.

The chain carries TRBV7-9 and TRBJ1-3; D gene unclear. The germline V gene has CDR1 SEHNR and CDR2 FQNEAQ (reference sequence). V lost 2 bases and J lost 11, with 7 bases in between. The CDR3 spans 11 residues. In nucleotides, the CDR3 is TGTGCCAGCAGCTTATTGGTAGCCATATATTTT. Translating gives CASSLLVAIYF.